The 25 T cell receptor beta chains presented below share a single source sample, sequenced in a study of shared clonotypes between healthy human individuals. Repertoires were generated with immunoSEQ multiplex PCR, while TCRdb's copy carries only in-frame clones and drops some. Counted here are a few million clones, just over 90% occurring once; the ten biggest clones make up over 0.12%. The sample was naive CD4+ T cells sorted from blood. Subset denoted: CD45RA+ positively selected. Source of these receptors: a man in his late teens or twenties in good health.

The chain links TRBV25-1 to TRBJ2-3, with D maybe TRBD1 (7 bases). V lost 7 bases to trimming and J lost 4 bases, with 18 bases between them. In germline, CDR1 is MGHDK, CDR2 SYGVNS. The length of the CDR3 is 15 residues. CDR3 DNA sequence: TGTGCCAGCAAGCGGACAGGAACGGGGGCAGATACGCAGTATTTT. It encodes CASKRTGTGADTQYF.

J is TRBJ1-2 and V is TRBV19; tentative D call: TRBD1 (5 bases). CDR1 is LNHDA and CDR2 is SQIVND in the germline V gene (reference sequence). CDR3 length: 15 amino acids. V was pared by 7 bases and J by 1 base, with 16 bases between. The CDR3 DNA sequence: TGTGCCAGTACCATCGGGACCTCGTTTAACTATGGCTACACCTTC. Its translation: CASTIGTSFNYGYTF.

This clone occurred once. The sample has other DNA sequences that encode this CDR3 too. J is TRBJ2-1 and V is TRBV7-2; perhaps TRBD2 as D (5 bases). This CDR3 is 14 amino acids long. Germline assignment: CDR1 SGHTA and CDR2 FQGNSA. The V end was cut by 5 bases, the J end by 4 bases, with 12 bases between. The CDR3 DNA follows: TGTGCCAGCAGCCCCGGCGGGCTGTACAATGAGCAGTTCTTC. This translates into CASSPGGLYNEQFF. The variable domain in full, completed from reference TRBV7-2 and TRBJ2-1, reads GAGVSQSPSNKVTEKGKDVELRCDPISGHTALYWYRQSLGQGLEFLIYFQGNSAPDKSGLPSDRFSAERTGGSVSTLTIQRTQQEDSAVYLCASSPGGLYNEQFFGPGTRLTVL.

The chain has TRBV18 and TRBJ2-7, with D tentatively TRBD1 (5 bases). The germline V and J ends were trimmed by 4 bases and 2 bases, with 18 bases remaining between them. CDR1 is KGHSH and CDR2 is LQKENI in the germline V gene. This CDR3 region has 16 residues. CDR3 nucleotides: TGTGCCAGCTCACAGGGTAGGGGTCGGAATCCCTACGAGCAGTACTTC. This gives the protein CASSQGRGRNPYEQYF.

The chain has TRBV30 and TRBJ2-4, with D tentatively TRBD1 (5 bases). This CDR3 has 16 amino acids. V was clipped by 5 bases and J by 0 bases, with 17 bases between them. CDR1 GTSNPN and CDR2 SVGIG come from the germline V gene (reference sequence). The CDR3 nucleotides are TGTGCCTGGCCATTCGACAGAGCCCTAGCCAAAAACATTCAGTACTTC. Protein sequence: CAWPFDRALAKNIQYF.

The V and J genes are TRBV14 and TRBJ2-1; 7 bases match TRBD2. Germline V gene lookup returns CDR1 SGHDN and CDR2 FVKESK. There are 13 residues in the CDR3. With 3 bases clipped from V and 10 bases from J, the junction kept 6 bases outside the gene matches. The CDR3 is CASSQRWEGEQFF. DNA of the CDR3: TGTGCCAGCAGCCAGCGTTGGGAGGGGGAGCAGTTCTTC.

Points on this clone: This specimen includes other DNA sequences encoding the same CDR3. The gene calls are TRBV9 and TRBJ1-3; D is unresolved. Trimming pared 2 bases from V and 2 bases from J, leaving 5 bases between. The CDR3 runs 13 residues. Germline CDR1 reads SGDLS; CDR2 reads YYNGEE. The CDR3 region is CASSVGPGNTIYF. CDR3 DNA sequence: TGTGCCAGCAGCGTCGGGCCTGGAAACACCATATATTTT.

The rearrangement joins TRBV11-2 to TRBJ2-3; the D gene is possibly TRBD1 (5 bases). CDR3 length equals 15 residues. V dropped 0 bases and J dropped 0 bases, with 7 bases sitting between them. Per germline, CDR1 SGHAT and CDR2 FQNNGV. The CDR3 reads CASSLDRGSTDTQYF. CDR3 sequence (DNA): TGTGCCAGCAGCTTAGATAGGGGCAGCACAGATACGCAGTATTTT. Combining the CDR3 with reference TRBV11-2 and TRBJ2-3 gives the whole variable domain EAGVAQSPRYKIIEKRQSVAFWCNPISGHATLYWYQQILGQGPKLLIQFQNNGVVDDSQLPKDRFSAERLKGVDSTLKIQPAKLEDSAVYLCASSLDRGSTDTQYFGPGTRLTVL.

The V and J genes are TRBV5-1 and TRBJ2-3; D is perhaps TRBD2 (6 bases). The CDR3 extends over 16 amino acids. Trimming removed 1 base at V and 2 bases at J, with 14 bases between. CDR1 and CDR2 (germline): SGHRS, YFSETQ. The CDR3 nucleotides are TGCGCCAGCAGCTTGCCCCGGGACTCGATCACAGATACGCAGTATTTT. Protein product: CASSLPRDSITDTQYF.

This clone was recorded a few times. Written as DNA, the CDR3 is TGTGCCAGCAGTTTGGGCGGGGCGAATCAGCCCCAGCATTTT. This translates into CASSLGGANQPQHF. This chain uses TRBV28 with TRBJ1-5; D is possibly TRBD1 (5 bases). The CDR3 extends over 14 amino acids. The germline V gene encodes CDR1 MDHEN and CDR2 SYDVKM. Trimming removed 3 bases at V and 4 bases at J, with 10 bases between.

This chain uses TRBV5-1 with TRBJ2-2; TRBD1 aligns across 8 bases. In germline, CDR1 is SGHRS, CDR2 YFSETQ. Germline trimming cut 4 bases from V and 2 bases from J; bases unmatched to any gene: 10. This CDR3 has 17 residues. The chain's CDR3 is CASSLTTGAINTGELFF. Here the CDR3 DNA reads TGCGCCAGCAGCCTTACGACAGGGGCAATAAACACCGGGGAGCTGTTTTTT.

The CDR3 DNA is TGCGCCAGCAGCCAAGATCTACTAGCGGGCAACTCCTACGAGCAGTACTTC. This sequence encodes CASSQDLLAGNSYEQYF. V gene TRBV4-3 combines with J gene TRBJ2-7, with 9 bases fitting TRBD2. Trimming removed 0 bases from V and 0 bases from J; junction bases left unmatched: 6. This CDR3 spans 17 amino acids. The germline V gene has CDR1 LGHNA and CDR2 YSLEER.

This clone was picked up a small number of times. The chain is built from TRBV19 and TRBJ2-2, with 12 nucleotides matching TRBD2. The CDR3 totals 18 residues. From germline, CDR1 is LNHDA and CDR2 SQIVND (reference sequence). The V segment lost 7 bases and the J segment 4 bases; nucleotides outside the gene matches: 13. The CDR3 DNA follows: TGTGCCAGTACCCTTGGGGCTAGCGGGAGGGTGCGCACCGGGGAGCTGTTTTTT. Translated: CASTLGASGRVRTGELFF.

The chain combines TRBV7-2 with TRBJ2-7, with a tentative D call TRBD1 (6 bases). This CDR3 is built from 15 residues. With 4 bases removed from V and 6 bases from J, the gap between germline ends came to 19 bases. Germline V CDR1 and CDR2: SGHTA, FQGNSA. The CDR3 spells CASSSAGTLGSEQYF. In nucleotides, the CDR3 is TGTGCCAGCAGCTCAGCCGGGACACTTGGCTCCGAGCAGTACTTC.

The table lists this clone with a few counts. Other DNA sequences within the sample encode an identical CDR3. V is TRBV20-1 and J is TRBJ1-2; unclear D gene. The V gene lost 3 bases and the J gene lost 6 bases, with 5 bases spanning the gap. The CDR3 loop spans 10 amino acids. CDR1 and CDR2 (germline): DFQATT, SNEGSKA (reference sequence). The CDR3 nucleotides are TGCAGTGCTAGTAGGGATGGCTACACCTTC. The encoded protein is CSASRDGYTF.

The chain couples TRBV5-1 to TRBJ2-5, with D possibly being TRBD2 (5 bases). Trimming left V 9 bases short and J 2 bases short, with 20 bases between. CDR3 size: 15 residues. Germline V lookup: CDR1 SGHRS, CDR2 YFSETQ. The CDR3 reads CANPRLTCDQETQYF. The DNA for the CDR3 is TGCGCCAACCCTAGACTAACTTGTGATCAAGAGACCCAGTACTTC.

The V call is TRBV10-3, the J call TRBJ2-7, with TRBD1 identical over 9 bases. J gave up 5 bases and V 0 bases, and 11 bases lay outside the gene matches. CDR1 is ENHRY and CDR2 is SYGVKD in the germline V gene. There are 17 residues in the CDR3. CDR3 protein: CAISESRPGTGTDEQYF. The CDR3 nucleotides read TGTGCCATCAGTGAGTCGAGGCCCGGGACAGGGACGGACGAGCAGTACTTC.

This clone was seen a handful of times. This sequence joins TRBV4-3 and TRBJ1-2, with D possibly matching TRBD1 (5 bases). CDR1 is LGHNA, CDR2 YSLEER, per germline. This CDR3 contains 13 residues. Between the trimmed V and J ends, which lost 1 base and 6 bases, there was a span of 9 bases. CDR3: CASSQAGGDGYTF. CDR3 in DNA: TGCGCCAGCAGCCAAGCGGGGGGAGATGGCTACACCTTC.

V gene TRBV6-1 combines with J gene TRBJ2-7; D gene ambiguous. The CDR3 length is 12 residues. In germline, CDR1 is MNHNS, CDR2 SASEGT. V was pared by 5 bases and J by 6 bases, with 11 bases between. The CDR3 nucleotides are TGTGCCAGCAGTCACCGTGACGCCGAGCAGTACTTC. Protein product: CASSHRDAEQYF.

The table lists this clone with a count of one. V is TRBV7-2 and J is TRBJ2-1; tentatively, D is TRBD1 (5 bases). In germline, CDR1 is SGHTA, CDR2 FQGNSA. This CDR3 region has 20 residues. Trimming removed 0 bases from V and 6 bases from J, with 27 bases in between. Here the CDR3 DNA reads TGTGCCAGCAGCTTAGCCCGCAGTTGGGTAGCAGGGCCCGGTGTCAATGAGCAGTTCTTC. It translates to CASSLARSWVAGPGVNEQFF.

This clone was counted only a few times. The chain combines TRBV4-2 with TRBJ1-6; 7 nucleotides line up with TRBD1. The germline V gene encodes CDR1 LGHNA and CDR2 YNFKEQ. CDR3 size: 16 residues. V trimming: 2 bases; J trimming: 5 bases; junction bases outside the gene matches: 6. CDR3 DNA sequence: TGTGCCAGCAGCCAAAGCGAGGGGGCGGATAATTCACCCCTCCACTTT. Protein product: CASSQSEGADNSPLHF.

The rearrangement uses TRBV18 and TRBJ2-7; D is possibly TRBD1 (5 bases). The CDR3 length is 15 residues. V lost 6 bases, J lost 2 bases, and 17 bases lay in between. The germline V gene has CDR1 KGHSH and CDR2 LQKENI. The CDR3 nucleotides read TGTGCCAGCTCGGTGACAGACGCCGAAGCCTACGAGCAGTACTTC. Protein product: CASSVTDAEAYEQYF.

The V call is TRBV12-5, the J call TRBJ1-3; 7 bases map to TRBD1. Germline assignment: CDR1 LGHNT and CDR2 FRNRAP. V shed 5 bases, J shed 5 bases, and the junction held 9 bases outside the gene matches. The CDR3 loop spans 15 amino acids. CDR3 region: CASGPTGERRNTIYF. In DNA form, the CDR3 reads TGTGCTAGTGGTCCAACAGGGGAGCGGCGAAACACCATATATTTT.

This clone was counted a few times. The rearrangement uses TRBV6-1 and TRBJ1-5, with D maybe TRBD1 (6 bases). This CDR3 is built from 14 residues. Germline V gives CDR1 MNHNS, CDR2 SASEGT. Trimming removed 4 bases from V and 7 bases from J, with 14 bases in between. For the CDR3, the DNA is TGTGCCAGCAGTGGCCTACAGGGTCACCAGCCCCAGCATTTT. Translating gives CASSGLQGHQPQHF.

This clone was counted a few times. The J gene is TRBJ2-7, the V gene TRBV2; D gene uncertain. Trimming shortened V by 2 bases and J by 6 bases, and 11 bases separated the two germline ends. From germline, CDR1 is SNHLY and CDR2 FYNNEI. The CDR3 runs 13 residues. The CDR3 is CASSEMEGTEQYF. The CDR3 nucleotides read TGTGCCAGCAGTGAAATGGAAGGAACCGAGCAGTACTTC.